The 24 T cell receptor beta chains below were found in one sample sequenced in a study of cytomegalovirus exposure and HLA in healthy donors. With 60 Vbeta and 13 Jbeta primers, the PCR was carried out. Measured with immunoSEQ multiplex PCR; TCRdb has only the in-frame clones, and not every one. The sample has around 93,000 clones, about four fifths seen once. Sequencing was performed on PBMCs. The receptors here all came from a woman aged 40 to 49 in good health and CMV-seronegative.

The chain couples TRBV13 to TRBJ2-5; TRBD1 is a possible D gene (5 bases). V was trimmed by 1 base and J by 2 bases, leaving 11 bases between them. This CDR3 is built from 15 residues. The V gene's germline CDR1 is PRHDT and CDR2 FYEKMQ (reference sequence). CDR3 in DNA: TGTGCCAGCAGCTTAGAGTCCAGGGCACAAGAGACCCAGTACTTC. It translates to CASSLESRAQETQYF. Full variable domain (rest looked up from reference TRBV13 and TRBJ2-5): AAGVIQSPRHLIKEKRETATLKCYPIPRHDTVYWYQQGPGQDPQFLISFYEKMQSDKGSIPDRFSAQQFSDYHSELNMSSLELGDSALYFCASSLESRAQETQYFGPGTRLLVL.

This chain connects TRBV7-2 to TRBJ1-5, with 8 positions matching TRBD1. With 4 bases clipped from V and 6 bases from J, the junction kept 5 bases outside the gene matches. This CDR3 is built from 14 residues. Germline-derived CDR1 and CDR2 are SGHTA and FQGNSA. This CDR3 is CASSYRQGSQPQHF. The CDR3 region has the DNA TGTGCCAGCAGCTACCGACAGGGGAGTCAGCCCCAGCATTTT.

Of note for this clone: The junction does not match germline at one end; this may be a read error. The chain joins TRBV7-7 to TRBJ2-5, with 9 bases matching TRBD2. This CDR3 spans 17 amino acids. CDR1 SSHAT and CDR2 FNYEAQ come from the germline V gene (reference sequence). The CDR3 DNA follows: TGTGCTAGCAGCTTATCCTCTTTAGCGGGAGTGCGGGAGACCCAGTACTTC. Its protein product is CASSLSSLAGVRETQYF.

As concerns this clone: Other DNA sequences in this specimen translate into the identical CDR3. The CDR3 spells CASSLEQEPYEQYF. The CDR3 DNA follows: TGTGCCAGCAGTTTAGAACAGGAACCCTACGAGCAGTACTTC. The chain employs TRBV28 and TRBJ2-7, with D perhaps TRBD1 (5 bases). Germline values: CDR1 MDHEN, CDR2 SYDVKM. The CDR3 loop spans 14 amino acids. The V gene lost 2 bases and the J gene lost 2 bases, with 10 bases spanning the gap.

V is TRBV5-1 and J is TRBJ1-3, with D perhaps matching TRBD1 (5 bases). Germline loops: CDR1 SGHRS, CDR2 YFSETQ. Deletions cut 0 bases from V and 3 bases from J, with 7 bases between. The CDR3 contains 14 residues. CDR3 in DNA: TGCGCCAGCAGCTTGGCGGGGGTTGGAAACACCATATATTTT. Amino acid sequence: CASSLAGVGNTIYF.

Only a few counts were recorded for this clone. The J gene is TRBJ1-1, the V gene TRBV19, with D possibly being TRBD1 (5 bases). The CDR3 has 13 residues. Germline V lookup: CDR1 LNHDA, CDR2 SQIVND (reference sequence). Trimming took off 3 bases at V and 2 bases at J, with 7 bases between the two ends. This CDR3 is CASSIQGNTEAFF. The CDR3 region has the DNA TGTGCCAGTAGTATTCAGGGTAACACTGAAGCTTTCTTT.

Here the CDR3 reads CASSRTTGDGYTF. Written as DNA, the CDR3 is TGCGCCAGCAGCCGAACGACAGGGGACGGCTACACCTTC. The gene calls are TRBV10-1 and TRBJ1-2, with 8 bases matching TRBD1. The CDR3 runs to 13 residues. CDR1 and CDR2 from the germline V gene are WNHNN and SYGVQD (reference sequence). Trimming removed 6 bases from V and 8 bases from J; junction bases left unmatched: 8.

The V and J genes are TRBV6-4 and TRBJ2-2, with 8 positions matching TRBD2. The CDR3 is 16 amino acids. Looked up from germline, CDR1 is MRHNA and CDR2 is SNTAGT. Trimming at V came to 5 bases and at J to 2 bases, leaving 7 bases not matched to a gene. As DNA, the CDR3 is TGTGCCAGCAGTTTAAGAGCGGGAGATAACACCGGGGAGCTGTTTTTT. Translating it yields CASSLRAGDNTGELFF.

This clone showed up just a few times. This chain uses TRBV6-1 with TRBJ1-1, with 7 bases fitting TRBD1. The CDR3 is 13 residues long. The V gene's germline CDR1 is MNHNS and CDR2 SASEGT. Trimming removed 7 bases from V and 4 bases from J; junction bases left unmatched: 6. Written as DNA, the CDR3 is TGTGCCAGCACCCTTTCAGGGGGCACTGAAGCTTTCTTT. This gives the protein CASTLSGGTEAFF.

V gene TRBV9 combines with J gene TRBJ2-7, with a weak D call TRBD2 (6 bases). Trimming cost V 0 bases and J 4 bases, with 14 bases left between them. The CDR3 runs 15 residues. Germline CDR1 and CDR2: SGDLS and YYNGEE. The CDR3 bases are TGTGCCAGCAGCGTAGGAGGCCTAGCGTTGTACGAGCAGTACTTC. Translated: CASSVGGLALYEQYF.

The chain uses TRBV19 and TRBJ2-2; 12 nucleotides agree with TRBD2. The CDR3 runs 15 residues. The germline V gene encodes CDR1 LNHDA and CDR2 SQIVND (reference sequence). V lost 7 bases, J lost 6 bases, and 6 bases stayed unmatched. In DNA form, the CDR3 reads TGTGCCAGTACCGAGACTAGCGGGAGCTCCGGGGAGCTGTTTTTT. It codes for CASTETSGSSGELFF.

The chain has TRBV5-6 and TRBJ2-3, with TRBD1 matching 8 bases. The CDR3 runs to 14 residues. The germline CDR1 and CDR2 sequences are SGHDT and YYEEEE. The trim removed 4 bases at V and 1 base at J, leaving 2 bases unmatched. The CDR3 region is CASSPGQGTDTQYF. CDR3 sequence (DNA): TGTGCCAGCAGCCCGGGACAGGGCACAGATACGCAGTATTTT.

The chain couples TRBV30 to TRBJ2-7; TRBD2 is a possible D gene (6 bases). Deletions cut 0 bases from V and 5 bases from J, with 14 bases between. The CDR3 spans 14 residues. The germline V gene has CDR1 GTSNPN and CDR2 SVGIG (reference sequence). In DNA, the CDR3 is TGTGCCTGGAGTGTACACGGGACTCACCACGAGCAGTACTTC. As protein: CAWSVHGTHHEQYF.

In its sample, this clone was seen a few times. The chain carries TRBV6-1 and TRBJ1-5; D perhaps matches TRBD1 (5 bases). The CDR3 has 14 amino acids. CDR1 is MNHNS and CDR2 is SASEGT in the germline V gene. Trimming removed 3 bases at V and 8 bases at J, with 14 bases between. Here the CDR3 DNA reads TGTGCCAGCAGTGAGCAGGGTTTTAGGGAGCCCCAGCATTTT. Its translation is CASSEQGFREPQHF.

This clone has just a few counts. V is TRBV10-2 and J is TRBJ1-5; D ambiguous. Trimming shortened V by 3 bases and J by 0 bases, and 15 bases separated the two germline ends. The CDR3 sequence is 17 residues long. Germline V gives CDR1 WSHSY, CDR2 SAAADI. CDR3 loop: CASSDRAGKGSNQPQHF. The CDR3 DNA reads TGCGCCAGCAGTGATCGTGCGGGGAAAGGTAGCAATCAGCCCCAGCATTTT.

This clone has only one observation. V is TRBV5-1 and J is TRBJ1-2; 9 bases align to TRBD1. Unmatched junction bases numbered 7, after V lost 6 bases and J lost 7 bases. The CDR3 has 13 residues. Germline V CDR1 and CDR2: SGHRS, YFSETQ. CDR3 region: CASTQQGAAGYTF. In nucleotides, the CDR3 is TGCGCCAGCACCCAACAGGGGGCAGCTGGCTACACCTTC.

V and J are TRBV27 and TRBJ1-1, with D perhaps TRBD1 (5 bases). This CDR3 spans 13 amino acids. V lost 6 bases, J lost 6 bases, and 14 bases lay in between. Per germline, CDR1 MNHEY and CDR2 SMNVEV (reference sequence). CDR3 in amino acids: CASSLKSGAEAFF. CDR3 DNA sequence: TGTGCCAGCAGCCTCAAGTCGGGGGCTGAAGCTTTCTTT.

This clone appeared once. The chain recombines TRBV28 with TRBJ2-3; maybe TRBD1 (6 bases). Germline CDR1 MDHEN, CDR2 SYDVKM. Trimming stripped 7 bases from V and 3 bases from J, with 17 bases between. The CDR3 consists of 15 residues. The CDR3 coding sequence is TGTGCCAGCAATTTTCTCAGGGGCTGGACAGATACGCAGTATTTT. This gives the protein CASNFLRGWTDTQYF.

This clone was observed a few times. This chain uses TRBV2 with TRBJ1-3; D call uncertain. Per germline, CDR1 SNHLY and CDR2 FYNNEI. V shed 4 bases and J shed 4 bases, with 11 bases lying between them. This CDR3 is built from 14 residues. The CDR3 is CASSGGGAGNTIYF. The CDR3 nucleotides read TGTGCCAGCAGTGGGGGAGGAGCCGGAAACACCATATATTTT. The complete variable domain, with remaining parts taken from reference TRBV2 and TRBJ1-3, reads EPEVTQTPSHQVTQMGQEVILRCVPISNHLYFYWYRQILGQKVEFLVSFYNNEISEKSEIFDDQFSVERPDGSNFTLKIRSTKLEDSAMYFCASSGGGAGNTIYFGEGSWLTVV.

This clone occurred a few times. CDR3: CAAPGNCFGLAGRSAYEQYF. CDR3 DNA: TGCGCCGCCCCGGGTAATTGTTTTGGACTAGCGGGACGTTCCGCCTACGAGCAGTACTTC. This chain links TRBV10-1 with TRBJ2-7; 12 bases align to TRBD2. The CDR3 has 20 residues. Germline CDR1 is WNHNN and CDR2 is SYGVQD (reference sequence). V trimming: 11 bases; J trimming: 2 bases; junction bases outside the gene matches: 25.

For this clone: One end of the junction varies from germline; a read error may be responsible. The CDR3: CASSIRPGFNNEQFF. In DNA, the CDR3 is TGTGCCAGTAGTATTCGGCCAGGGTTTAACAATGAACAGTTCTTC. The rearrangement uses TRBV19 and TRBJ2-1, with D perhaps matching TRBD1 (5 bases). The CDR3 runs 15 residues. CDR1 is LNHDA and CDR2 is SQIVND in the germline V gene (reference sequence).

The chain couples TRBV15 to TRBJ1-3; 8 bases agree with TRBD1. Germline CDR1 and CDR2: LNHNV and YYDKDF (reference sequence). The CDR3 loop spans 17 amino acids. Losses at the gene ends were 5 bases for V and 2 bases for J; bases not matched to a gene: 11. Here the CDR3 DNA reads TGTGCCACCAGCGGATATCAGGGGGCAGGAGCTGGAAACACCATATATTTT. Translated: CATSGYQGAGAGNTIYF.

The chain joins TRBV4-3 to TRBJ2-3, with D possibly TRBD1 on 6 matching bases. The length of the CDR3 is 15 residues. The germline gives CDR1 LGHNA, CDR2 YSLEER. Trimming shortened V by 1 base and J by 6 bases, and 14 bases separated the two germline ends. The CDR3 loop is CASSQAGRGADTQYF. Here the CDR3 DNA reads TGCGCCAGCAGCCAAGCGGGCAGGGGCGCGGATACGCAGTATTTT.

The CDR3, as DNA: TGTGCCAGCAGTGGCGGGACTAGCTCCCAAGAGACCCAGTACTTC. This sequence encodes CASSGGTSSQETQYF. The chain links TRBV25-1 to TRBJ2-5, with 9 bases lining up with TRBD2. The CDR3 length is 15 residues. Per the germline V gene, CDR1 is MGHDK and CDR2 is SYGVNS. The V gene end was trimmed by 4 bases and the J gene end by 1 base; junction bases not matched to a gene: 4.